One sample yielded the 20 T cell receptor beta chains listed below, sequenced in a study of T cells after yellow fever vaccination. MiXCR, applied by TCRdb to the 5' RACE reads, yields one record per CDR3 protein. The sample carries some 27,000 distinct CDR3 sequences, roughly 6.3% recorded once. This specimen consisted of PBMCs, either bulk or a sorted T-cell subset (CD4+, CD8+, memory, or dextramer-sorted; not recorded which), obtained on the day of the yellow fever booster vaccination. The receptors stem from a man aged 25-45 years who received the YFV17D yellow fever vaccine.

The chain couples TRBV4-3 to TRBJ2-6; no firm D call. The CDR3 consists of 15 residues. V was clipped by 1 base and J by 6 bases, with 10 bases between them. Germline V lookup: CDR1 LGHNA, CDR2 YSLEER. The chain's CDR3 is CASSQGFVVANVLTF. Written as DNA, the CDR3 is TGCGCCAGCAGCCAAGGGTTCGTTGTGGCCAACGTCCTGACTTTC.

This clonotype was detected ten times or more. The rearrangement joins TRBV20-1 to TRBJ1-1; D perhaps matches TRBD1 (5 bases). The V end lost 0 bases, the J end lost 4 bases, and 15 bases lay between the germline ends. CDR3 size: 15 residues. Per germline, CDR1 DFQATT and CDR2 SNEGSKA (reference sequence). The CDR3 loop is CSARDSLRGSTEAFF. The CDR3 DNA sequence: TGCAGTGCTAGAGATTCGTTGAGGGGTAGCACTGAAGCTTTCTTT.

This clonotype was detected only a few times. V and J are TRBV5-4 and TRBJ1-1; D perhaps matches TRBD1 (6 bases). CDR3 length: 12 residues. V dropped 4 bases and J dropped 4 bases, with 8 bases sitting between them. Germline lookup yields CDR1 SGHNT and CDR2 YYREEE (reference sequence). CDR3 bases: TGTGCCAGCAGCGGCAGGGGCACTGAAGCTTTCTTT. The encoded protein is CASSGRGTEAFF.

This clonotype has only a few counts. The chain uses TRBV21-1 and TRBJ2-7; TRBD2 is the table's D call, not checked against the DNA. TRBV21-1 is classified as a pseudogene. The CDR3 loop spans 15 amino acids. The CDR3 is CASSRGRDSPYEQYF. Here the CDR3 DNA reads TGTGCCAGCAGCAGAGGCCGGGACTCCCCCTACGAGCAGTACTTC.

This clonotype was detected ten times or more. For the CDR3, the DNA is TGCAGTGCTAGGGGCCTAGCGGGAGACTACGAGCAGTACTTC. Translated: CSARGLAGDYEQYF. The genes are TRBV20-1 and TRBJ2-7, with 10 positions matching TRBD2. CDR3 length equals 14 residues. V was clipped by 3 bases and J by 3 bases; unmatched bases: 5. The V gene's germline CDR1 is DFQATT and CDR2 SNEGSKA (reference sequence).

In this sample, this clonotype turned up a few times. V gene TRBV18 combines with J gene TRBJ1-5, with 9 bases aligning to TRBD1. The CDR3 has 14 residues. In germline, CDR1 is KGHSH, CDR2 LQKENI. With V trimmed by 3 bases and J by 6 bases, 3 bases remained unmatched. The CDR3 here is CASSPGTGSQPQHF. CDR3 in DNA: TGTGCCAGCTCACCGGGGACAGGGTCTCAGCCCCAGCATTTT.

This clonotype was counted many times. The CDR3 region is CASSPGILGEQFF. The CDR3 DNA reads as TGTGCCAGCAGCCCAGGGATTTTGGGTGAGCAGTTCTTC. This chain connects TRBV11-2 to TRBJ2-1; D is perhaps TRBD1 (5 bases). Germline assignment: CDR1 SGHAT and CDR2 FQNNGV. The CDR3 contains 13 residues. V was pared by 5 bases and J by 9 bases, with 14 bases between.

In its sample, this clonotype was seen many times. The J gene is TRBJ2-3, the V gene TRBV3-1, with TRBD2 as a possible D gene (6 bases). The CDR3 extends over 11 amino acids. V gave up 6 bases and J gave up 7 bases, with 8 bases separating them. Germline-derived CDR1 and CDR2 are LGHDT and YNNKEL (reference sequence). For the CDR3, the DNA is TGTGCCAGCAGGGAGGGAAATACGCAGTATTTT. The encoded protein is CASREGNTQYF.

This clonotype appeared a few times. The genes are TRBV20-1 and TRBJ2-5, with TRBD2 matching over 10 bases. In germline, CDR1 is DFQATT, CDR2 SNEGSKA (reference sequence). CDR3 size: 16 residues. V gave up 0 bases and J gave up 6 bases; unmatched junction bases: 10. The CDR3 reads CSARDLLAGYRQTQYF. In DNA form, the CDR3 reads TGCAGTGCTAGAGATCTACTAGCGGGATACCGGCAGACCCAGTACTTC.

This clonotype was detected many times. The chain uses TRBV21-1 and TRBJ1-1; the table's D call TRBD1 went unverified against the DNA. TRBV21-1 is reported as a pseudogene. This CDR3 spans 14 amino acids. The CDR3, as DNA: TGTGCCAGCAGCAAAGGGGGGGCAAACACTGAAGCTTTCTTT. This encodes CASSKGGANTEAFF.

This clonotype was counted many times. The J gene is TRBJ2-5, the V gene TRBV27; TRBD2 matches at 7 bases. V gave up 3 bases and J gave up 1 base; unmatched junction bases: 5. CDR1 MNHEY and CDR2 SMNVEV come from the germline V gene (reference sequence). The length of the CDR3 is 15 residues. CDR3 loop: CASSFAGAVQETQYF. CDR3 nucleotide sequence: TGTGCCAGCAGTTTCGCGGGAGCGGTCCAAGAGACCCAGTACTTC.

This clonotype was picked up a small number of times. The V gene is TRBV29-1, the J gene TRBJ2-7, with unresolved D. The CDR3 runs 13 residues. CDR1 is SQVTM, CDR2 ANQGSEA, per germline. V was cut by 4 bases and J by 5 bases, with 15 bases left in between. CDR3 bases: TGCAGCGTTGTAGGCCTCAAGATGGACGAGCAGTACTTC. The encoded protein is CSVVGLKMDEQYF.

This clonotype has ten or more counts. The chain combines TRBV7-7 with TRBJ2-2; the D is unclear. The V end was cut by 5 bases, the J end by 6 bases, with 10 bases between. The V gene's germline CDR1 is SSHAT and CDR2 FNYEAQ (reference sequence). This CDR3 contains 13 residues. For the CDR3, the DNA is TGTGCCAGCAGCCACACGCCTCCCGGGGAGCTGTTTTTT. Translation: CASSHTPPGELFF.

In its sample, this clonotype was seen many times. The chain carries TRBV7-8 and TRBJ2-3; D perhaps matches TRBD1 (5 bases). V was clipped by 0 bases and J by 4 bases, with 11 bases between them. Germline CDR1 SGHVS, CDR2 FQNEAQ. The CDR3 sequence is 15 residues long. CDR3 protein: CASSLAGRAADTQYF. The CDR3 bases are TGTGCCAGCAGCTTAGCGGGCAGGGCCGCAGATACGCAGTATTTT.

This clonotype was seen repeatedly, ten times or more. A junction boundary mismatches the germline segment, possibly from a read error. The CDR3 nucleotides read TGCGCAAAGGGAACAGGAGGAGTTCAAGAGACCCAGTACTTC. Protein product: CAKGTGGVQETQYF. V and J are TRBV12-3 or TRBV12-4 and TRBJ2-5; D tentatively fits TRBD1 or TRBD2 (5 bases each). This CDR3 is 14 amino acids long.

Many counts were recorded for this clonotype. V is TRBV28 and J is TRBJ2-1; 9 positions match TRBD1. The V gene's germline CDR1 is MDHEN and CDR2 SYDVKM. The CDR3 has 15 amino acids. Losses at the gene ends were 6 bases for V and 2 bases for J; bases not matched to a gene: 5. CDR3 sequence (DNA): TGTGCCAGCAGACCACGACAGGGGGCCTACAATGAGCAGTTCTTC. Encoded protein: CASRPRQGAYNEQFF.

This clonotype has a count of ten or more. The genes are TRBV5-1 and TRBJ1-2, with 7 positions matching TRBD1. Per germline, CDR1 SGHRS and CDR2 YFSETQ. V gave up 1 base and J gave up 5 bases; unmatched junction bases: 14. The CDR3 is made up of 17 amino acids. The CDR3 region has the DNA TGCGCCAGCAGCTTGATGGAGGGGGCTACACAGGTTTATGGCTACACCTTC. This sequence encodes CASSLMEGATQVYGYTF.

This clonotype occurred many times. This chain joins TRBV28 and TRBJ2-1, with D possibly being TRBD1 (6 bases). V was clipped by 5 bases and J by 4 bases, with 12 bases between them. This CDR3 spans 14 amino acids. Germline CDR1 is MDHEN and CDR2 is SYDVKM. The CDR3 nucleotides are TGTGCCAGCAGTCTCAGGACAGCTTACAATGAGCAGTTCTTC. It codes for CASSLRTAYNEQFF.

This clonotype was recorded many times. This sequence joins TRBV18 and TRBJ2-3; no reliable D call. Trimming removed 3 bases from V and 5 bases from J, with 9 bases in between. In germline, CDR1 is KGHSH, CDR2 LQKENI. This CDR3 is 13 amino acids long. The CDR3 sequence: CASSPTAGDTQYF. The CDR3 coding sequence is TGTGCCAGCTCACCGACTGCAGGAGATACGCAGTATTTT.

This clonotype came up many times. In DNA, the CDR3 is TGTGCCAGCAGCGTAGCGGTAGTGGGGGAGACCCAGTACTTC. Protein sequence: CASSVAVVGETQYF. The V gene is TRBV9, the J gene TRBJ2-5; D call uncertain. The CDR3 runs 14 residues. V lost 0 bases and J 5 bases, leaving 11 bases between the germline ends. The germline V gene encodes CDR1 SGDLS and CDR2 YYNGEE.